This TCR beta chain was documented in a study of T cell responses to AZD1222 COVID-19 vaccine. V lost 3 bases to trimming and J lost 4 bases, with 10 bases between them. This CDR3 contains 14 residues. Germline values: CDR1 KGHSH, CDR2 LQKENI. Study results and limitations: Clonal diversity was possibly underestimated, and the donors were mostly white British, with more females. Compared with day 0, the breadth and depth of the Spike-specific TCR repertoire rose significantly after two doses of AZD1222. Repertoires were sampled only after the peak T cell response.

In regard to this clone: Antigen unknown.

TCRdb's table, derived via immunoSEQ multiplex PCR, lists solely in-frame clones and lacks some. The sample lists roughly 90,000 clones; 85% to 90% were seen once. The specimen comprised peripheral blood, sampled 28 days after the second AZD1222 dose. The sequence derives from an adult who received the AZD1222 COVID-19 vaccine. The chain joins TRBV18 to TRBJ1-3; perhaps TRBD1 as D (5 bases). CDR3 in DNA: TGTGCCAGCTCACCCGGGACTGAAGGAAACACCATATATTTT. Translating it yields CASSPGTEGNTIYF.